A selection of T cell receptor beta chains follows, all from one sample in a study of T-cell memory formation after mild COVID-19. TCRdb fed the 5' RACE reads into MiXCR, producing one record per CDR3 protein. The sample holds just over 400,000 distinct CDR3 sequences, less than 25% seen once. The specimen was PBMCs or a T cell subset sorted from them (not recorded which). These receptors were obtained from an adult woman who had mild COVID-19 (a few samples of this study predate the infection). Cell type and time point are not known. Each CDR3 is given with its conserved first and last residue. A D gene is named only where the DNA matches it firmly. Where a row states a size, it is once, few, many or the class of an expanded clone; other rows omit it.

.	12	many	TRBJ1-1	TRBV29-1	CSVDRMNTEAFF	TGCAGCGTTGACAGGATGAACACTGAAGCTTTCTTT
.	13	.	TRBJ1-2	TRBV12-3/TRBV12-4	CASSRSRYYGYTF	TGTGCCAGCAGTCGATCAAGATACTATGGCTACACCTTC
TRBD1	13	few	TRBJ1-5	TRBV2	CASSADRLGSQHF	TGTGCCAGCAGCGCGGACAGGCTCGGTTCCCAGCATTTT
TRBD2	15	few	TRBJ2-1	TRBV5-4	CASSLLAGGSDEQFF	TGTGCCAGCAGCTTACTAGCGGGGGGTTCGGATGAGCAGTTCTTC
.	14	few	TRBJ2-3	TRBV7-2	CASSPRRAPDTQYF	TGTGCCAGCAGCCCCCGTAGGGCCCCAGATACGCAGTATTTT
TRBD1	16	.	TRBJ1-1	TRBV7-9	CASSSSGFRGPTEAFF	TGTGCCAGCAGCTCCTCAGGGTTCAGGGGGCCCACTGAAGCTTTCTTT
TRBD2	16	.	TRBJ2-1	TRBV12-5	CASGLGTSGSYNEQFF	TGTGCTAGTGGTTTGGGCACTAGCGGGAGTTATAATGAGCAGTTCTTC
TRBD2	15	many	TRBJ2-2	TRBV12-3/TRBV12-4	CASSFGGANTGELFF	TGTGCCAGCAGTTTCGGGGGGGCGAACACCGGGGAGCTGTTTTTT
TRBD1	15	few	TRBJ1-4	TRBV15	CATSRHQDRNEKLFF	TGTGCCACCAGCAGACACCAGGACAGGAATGAAAAACTGTTTTTT
.	15	few	TRBJ2-3	TRBV12-3/TRBV12-4	CASSLGGGNIDTQYF	TGTGCCAGCAGTTTGGGTGGCGGGAATATAGATACGCAGTATTTT
TRBD2	16	.	TRBJ2-7	TRBV12-3/TRBV12-4	CASSPMKWRGVDEQYF	TGTGCCAGCAGTCCCATGAAATGGCGGGGGGTGGACGAGCAGTACTTC
.	13	.	TRBJ2-7	TRBV29-1	CSVDTGLAYEQYF	TGCAGCGTTGATACAGGGCTTGCCTACGAGCAGTACTTC
TRBD1	15	.	TRBJ2-2	TRBV5-5	CASSGGQGVSGELFF	TGTGCCAGCAGCGGAGGACAGGGGGTTAGCGGGGAGCTGTTTTTT
.	16	.	TRBJ2-1	TRBV7-6	CASSLEVASISNEQFF	TGTGCCAGCAGCTTAGAGGTCGCTAGCATCTCTAATGAGCAGTTCTTC
.	12	.	TRBJ1-1	TRBV2	CASTPGGTEAFF	TGTGCCAGCACCCCAGGAGGGACTGAAGCTTTCTTT
.	14	.	TRBJ2-3	TRBV12-3/TRBV12-4	CASKAGTSTDTQYF	TGTGCCAGCAAGGCGGGAACTAGCACAGATACGCAGTATTTT
TRBD2	16	.	TRBJ2-1	TRBV5-6	CASSPSGSTPYNEQFF	TGTGCCAGCAGCCCTAGCGGGAGTACTCCCTACAATGAGCAGTTCTTC
.	15	few	TRBJ2-1	TRBV12-3/TRBV12-4	CASSWGAGGYNEQFF	TGTGCCAGCAGCTGGGGGGCTGGGGGGTACAATGAGCAGTTCTTC
.	13	.	TRBJ1-5	TRBV5-1	CASRQHEDQPQHF	TGCGCCAGCAGGCAGCACGAGGATCAGCCCCAGCATTTT
.	18	few	TRBJ2-3	TRBV5-1	CASSTPPGRTASTDTQYF	TGCGCCAGCAGCACGCCTCCGGGAAGGACAGCTAGCACAGATACGCAGTATTTT
.	12	few	TRBJ1-1	TRBV2	CASSWDRNRAFF	TGTGCCAGCAGCTGGGACCGAAATCGAGCTTTCTTT
.	13	.	TRBJ1-1	TRBV7-9	CASSLEEGFEAFF	TGTGCCAGCAGCTTAGAGGAGGGGTTTGAAGCTTTCTTT
.	14	few	TRBJ1-5	TRBV5-1	CASSSEGGAQPQHF	TGCGCCAGCAGCTCGGAGGGGGGAGCTCAGCCCCAGCATTTT
.	13	few	TRBJ2-7	TRBV6-5	CASSQLGSYEQYF	TGTGCCAGCAGCCAACTGGGGTCTTACGAGCAGTACTTC
.	12	.	TRBJ1-5	TRBV6-2/TRBV6-3	CASSYTGQPQHF	TGTGCCAGCAGTTACACGGGACAGCCCCAGCATTTT
.	12	few	TRBJ2-2	TRBV29-1	CSVFLNTGELFF	TGCAGCGTTTTTTTGAACACCGGGGAGCTGTTTTTT
TRBD1	15	few	TRBJ1-1	TRBV5-6	CASSFRTGSNTEAFF	TGTGCCAGCAGCTTTCGGACAGGGTCGAACACTGAAGCTTTCTTT
.	12	few	TRBJ1-1	TRBV20-1	CSASQGNTEAFF	TGCAGTGCTTCTCAGGGGAACACTGAAGCTTTCTTT
.	18	.	TRBJ2-1	TRBV19	CASSISGRGLVQRGEQFF	TGTGCCAGTAGTATATCCGGGCGGGGGCTCGTACAGAGGGGTGAGCAGTTCTTC
.	13	few	TRBJ1-4	TRBV29-1	CSVIPDSNEKLFF	TGCAGCGTGATACCTGACAGCAATGAAAAACTGTTTTTT
.	14	.	TRBJ2-7	TRBV20-1	CSAYRTGKVYEQYF	TGCAGTGCGTATCGAACAGGGAAGGTCTACGAGCAGTACTTC
.	14	few	TRBJ1-2	TRBV4-2	CASSQESLVYGYTF	TGTGCCAGCAGCCAAGAATCCCTAGTCTATGGCTACACCTTC
TRBD1	15	.	TRBJ1-2	TRBV6-6	CASSYRTGLNYGYTF	TGTGCCAGCAGTTACCGGACAGGATTAAACTATGGCTACACCTTC
.	13	few	TRBJ2-7	TRBV7-6	CASAEQGTYEQYF	TGTGCCAGCGCAGAGCAGGGGACCTACGAGCAGTACTTC
TRBD2	14	few	TRBJ2-2	TRBV5-1	CATGLAGDSGELFF	TGCGCCACCGGACTAGCGGGAGATTCCGGGGAGCTGTTTTTT
.	15	.	TRBJ1-4	TRBV3-1	CASSQANRAVEKLFF	TGTGCCAGCAGCCAAGCTAACAGGGCGGTTGAAAAACTGTTTTTT
.	13	.	TRBJ2-2	TRBV4-3	CASSQGRDGELFF	TGCGCCAGCAGCCAAGGACGGGACGGGGAGCTGTTTTTT
TRBD2	17	once	TRBJ2-1	TRBV11-1	CASSFETSGGSYNEQFF	TGTGCCAGCAGCTTCGAGACTAGCGGGGGATCCTACAATGAGCAGTTCTTC
TRBD1	14	few	TRBJ2-5	TRBV7-2	CASSPGQGAKTQYF	TGTGCCAGCAGCCCCGGACAGGGGGCAAAGACCCAGTACTTC
.	13	few	TRBJ2-7	TRBV12-3/TRBV12-4	CASRKGTLGEQYF	TGTGCCAGCAGAAAAGGGACTCTGGGCGAGCAGTACTTC
TRBD2	17	few	TRBJ2-7	TRBV5-1	CASGGTSGPHHAYEQYF	TGCGCCAGCGGCGGGACTAGCGGGCCCCATCACGCTTACGAGCAGTACTTC
TRBD2	17	.	TRBJ2-3	TRBV12-3/TRBV12-4	CASSPTRTSGSTDTQYF	TGTGCCAGCAGTCCCACGAGGACTAGCGGGAGCACAGATACGCAGTATTTT
TRBD1	16	.	TRBJ2-7	TRBV6-1	CASSDSGTGGSYEQYF	TGTGCCAGCAGTGACTCCGGGACAGGGGGATCCTACGAGCAGTACTTC
.	15	few	TRBJ1-5	TRBV7-9	CASSLDRAYNQPQHF	TGTGCCAGCAGCTTAGACAGGGCTTACAATCAGCCCCAGCATTTT
.	16	.	TRBJ2-1	TRBV29-1	CSAEIRGASSYNEQFF	TGCAGCGCCGAGATCAGGGGGGCCAGCTCCTACAATGAGCAGTTCTTC
TRBD1	16	.	TRBJ2-2	TRBV7-9	CASSPSGTGAPGELFF	TGTGCCAGCAGCCCGTCCGGGACAGGGGCCCCCGGGGAGCTGTTTTTT
TRBD2	14	many	TRBJ2-1	TRBV3-1	CASSQISGGTEQFF	TGTGCCAGCAGCCAAATTAGCGGGGGGACAGAGCAGTTCTTC
TRBD2	16	few	TRBJ2-5	TRBV7-2	CASSLTGTSGQETQYF	TGTGCCAGCAGCTTGACCGGGACTAGCGGGCAAGAGACCCAGTACTTC
.	14	.	TRBJ2-3	TRBV10-3	CAISAEADTDTQYF	TGTGCCATCAGTGCTGAAGCGGACACAGATACGCAGTATTTT
TRBD1	15	.	TRBJ2-7	TRBV7-8	CASSFQGAGSYEQYF	TGTGCCAGCAGCTTCCAGGGGGCTGGCTCCTACGAGCAGTACTTC
.	17	.	TRBJ2-4	TRBV6-1	CASSSTGTVLAKNIQYF	TGTGCCAGCAGCTCTACAGGGACCGTATTGGCCAAAAACATTCAGTACTTC